Sequencing of this T cell receptor (beta chain) was carried out in a study of cytomegalovirus exposure and HLA in healthy donors. Study-level results: Association of a missense DCLRE1C variant with TCR beta V- and J-gene trimming was reported in a later analysis. Rarity held for most TCR sequences, but there were some public TCRs that occurred in many donors. As a later analysis revealed, the rate of TCR association differed by HLA locus, with DRB1 most and HLA-C fewest. More clonal expansion characterized HLA-associated TCR beta chains than equally common others in a later analysis.

Germline V gene data show CDR1 as GTSNPN and CDR2 as SVGIG (reference sequence). V shed 1 base and J shed 2 bases, with 5 bases lying between them. CDR3 length: 12 amino acids. A word on this clone: Its antigen remains unidentified.

The PCR was carried out with 60 Vbeta primers and 13 Jbeta primers. Sequenced by immunoSEQ multiplex PCR; TCRdb stores in-frame clones only, minus some. The sample table sets out approximately 170,000 clones. This clonotype originated in a woman younger than 35 in good health and CMV-seropositive. The sequenced material came from PBMCs. J is TRBJ2-5 and V is TRBV30; D call uncertain. The CDR3 loop reads CAWSAVQETQYF. The CDR3 DNA sequence: TGTGCCTGGAGTGCCGTACAAGAGACCCAGTACTTC.